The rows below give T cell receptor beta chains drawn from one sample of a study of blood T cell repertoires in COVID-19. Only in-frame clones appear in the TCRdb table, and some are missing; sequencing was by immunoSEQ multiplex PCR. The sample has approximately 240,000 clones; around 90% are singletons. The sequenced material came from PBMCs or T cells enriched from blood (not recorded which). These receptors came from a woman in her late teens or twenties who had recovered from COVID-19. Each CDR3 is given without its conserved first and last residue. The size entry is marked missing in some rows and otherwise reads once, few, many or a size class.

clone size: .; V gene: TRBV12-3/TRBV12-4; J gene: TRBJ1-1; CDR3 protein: ASSLIGEAF
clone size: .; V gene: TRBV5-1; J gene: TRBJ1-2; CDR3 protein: ASSFQDRGRFYGYT
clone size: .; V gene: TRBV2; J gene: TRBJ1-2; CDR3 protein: ASSVGTGNYGYT
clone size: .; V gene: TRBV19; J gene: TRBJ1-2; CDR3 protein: ASREAPNGYT
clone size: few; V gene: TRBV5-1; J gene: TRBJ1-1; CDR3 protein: ASRALTDVTEAF
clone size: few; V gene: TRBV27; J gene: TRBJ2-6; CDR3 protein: ASSLLRDRVGMSGANVLT
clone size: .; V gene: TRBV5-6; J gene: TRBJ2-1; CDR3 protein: ASSLVWTLTYNEQF
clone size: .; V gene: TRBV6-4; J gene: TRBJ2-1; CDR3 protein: ASSPLSGAYNEQF
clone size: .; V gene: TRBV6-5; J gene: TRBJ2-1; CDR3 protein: ASRGLAGFPEQF
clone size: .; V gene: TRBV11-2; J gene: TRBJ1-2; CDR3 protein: ASSLEITYGYT
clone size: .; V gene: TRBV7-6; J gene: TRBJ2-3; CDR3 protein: ASSPTQGLDTQY
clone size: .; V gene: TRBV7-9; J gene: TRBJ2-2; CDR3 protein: ASSFVSGELF
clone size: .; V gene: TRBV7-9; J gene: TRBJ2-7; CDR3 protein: ASSPGTSSYEQY
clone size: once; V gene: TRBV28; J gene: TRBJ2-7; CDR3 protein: ASSLGYRAN
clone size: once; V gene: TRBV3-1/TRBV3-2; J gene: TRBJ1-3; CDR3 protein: ASSQDSNLSGNTIY
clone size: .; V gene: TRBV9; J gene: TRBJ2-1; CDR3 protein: ASSVRLAGDSYNEQF
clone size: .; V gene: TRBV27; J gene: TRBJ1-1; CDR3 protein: ASSSWSGQGGILNTEAF
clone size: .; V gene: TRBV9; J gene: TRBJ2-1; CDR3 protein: ASSVIDSGIRAHEQF
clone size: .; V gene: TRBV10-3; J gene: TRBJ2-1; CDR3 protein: AIRASSGGYNEQF
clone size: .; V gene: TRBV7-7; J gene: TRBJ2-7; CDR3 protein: ASSLVIPQLAHTYEQY
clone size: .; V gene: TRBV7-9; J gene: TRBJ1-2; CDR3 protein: ASSHGRGYYT
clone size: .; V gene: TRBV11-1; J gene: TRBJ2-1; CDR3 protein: ASSLEAGGFEQF
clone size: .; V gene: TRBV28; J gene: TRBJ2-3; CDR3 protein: ASSPPGLSTDTQY
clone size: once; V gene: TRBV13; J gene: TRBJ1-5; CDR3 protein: ASSLGWDRNSNQPQH
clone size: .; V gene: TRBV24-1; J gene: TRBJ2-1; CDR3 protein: ATSDSPPAVSYNEQF
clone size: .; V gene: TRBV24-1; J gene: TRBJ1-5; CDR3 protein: ATSEQGGNQPQH
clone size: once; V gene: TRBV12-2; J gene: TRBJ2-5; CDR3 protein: ASRSLRSDGFSWGAGKETQY
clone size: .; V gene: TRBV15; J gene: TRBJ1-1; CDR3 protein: ATSRSREIAEAF
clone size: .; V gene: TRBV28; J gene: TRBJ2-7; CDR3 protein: ASSSPDRAYEQY
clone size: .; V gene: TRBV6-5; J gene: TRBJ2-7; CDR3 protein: ASSLTGSEQY
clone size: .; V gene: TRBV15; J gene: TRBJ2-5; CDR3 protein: ATSSTGAWGETQY
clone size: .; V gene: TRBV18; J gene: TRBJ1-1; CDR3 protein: ASSPRMTGGFDTEAF
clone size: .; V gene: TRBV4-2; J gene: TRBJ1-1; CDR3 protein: ASSQGRGARTEAF
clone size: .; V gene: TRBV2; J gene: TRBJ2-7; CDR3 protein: ASSELAEQY
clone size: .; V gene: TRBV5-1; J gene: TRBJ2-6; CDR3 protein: ASSTGWPSGANVLT
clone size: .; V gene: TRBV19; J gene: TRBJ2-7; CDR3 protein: ASSSAGLAGGAEQY
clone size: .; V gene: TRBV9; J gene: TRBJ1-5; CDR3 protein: ASSAGTADNQPQH
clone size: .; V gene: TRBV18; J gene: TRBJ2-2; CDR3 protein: ASSPRRQGTGELF
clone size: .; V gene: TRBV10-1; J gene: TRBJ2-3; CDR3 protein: ASSLGTSGSLSTDTQY
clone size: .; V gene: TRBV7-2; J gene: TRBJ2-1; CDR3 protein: ASSSSLAGVIGEQF